This T cell receptor (beta chain) is drawn from a study of blood T cell repertoires in COVID-19. Measured with immunoSEQ multiplex PCR; TCRdb has only the in-frame clones, and not every one. Among around 210,000 clones listed, about 90% were seen once. Trimming stripped 5 bases from V and 0 bases from J, with 7 bases between. This CDR3 is built from 13 residues. Germline lookup yields CDR1 MDHEN and CDR2 SYDVKM. The TCR comes from a man younger than 35 with active or convalescent COVID-19. This chain uses TRBV28 with TRBJ1-2, with D unclear. The sample comprised peripheral blood. This CDR3 is CASSPTPNYGYTF. In DNA form, the CDR3 reads TGTGCCAGCAGTCCGACACCTAACTATGGCTACACCTTC.